A single sample is the source of the 28 T cell receptor beta chains below, sequenced in a study of shared clonotypes between healthy human individuals. Assay used: immunoSEQ multiplex PCR; TCRdb lists only in-frame clones, some missing. Of some 650,000 clones detected, approximately 97% appear once; the ten largest clones hold roughly 0.05%. The sequenced material came from naive CD4+ T cells sorted from blood. This sample's subset: CD45RA+ positively selected. All receptors come from a young woman in good health.

The chain combines TRBV28 with TRBJ2-2; TRBD2 agrees at 16 bases. V shed 5 bases and J 4 bases; nucleotides not matched to a gene: 13. The CDR3 loop spans 20 amino acids. Looked up from germline, CDR1 is MDHEN and CDR2 is SYDVKM. The chain's CDR3 is CASSPSAGLAGGPVTGELFF. The CDR3 bases are TGTGCCAGCAGTCCCTCAGCGGGACTAGCGGGAGGGCCGGTCACCGGGGAGCTGTTTTTT.

As concerns this clone: Other DNA sequences in this sample translate to the same CDR3. The chain employs TRBV28 and TRBJ2-3; D ambiguous. CDR1 is MDHEN, CDR2 SYDVKM, per germline. Trimming took off 1 base at V and 1 base at J, with 3 bases between the two ends. The CDR3 spans 13 residues. The CDR3: CASSLSGTDTQYF. The CDR3 region has the DNA TGTGCCAGCAGTTTATCTGGCACAGATACGCAGTATTTT. Combining the CDR3 with reference TRBV28 and TRBJ2-3 gives the whole variable domain DVKVTQSSRYLVKRTGEKVFLECVQDMDHENMFWYRQDPGLGLRLIYFSYDVKMKEKGDIPEGYSVSREKKERFSLILESASTNQTSMYLCASSLSGTDTQYFGPGTRLTVL.

The rearrangement uses TRBV2 and TRBJ2-1; 7 bases fit TRBD1. V lost 6 bases to trimming and J lost 3 bases; unmatched junction nucleotides: 8. Germline V gene sequence: CDR1 SNHLY, CDR2 FYNNEI. The CDR3 has 15 amino acids. CDR3 bases: TGTGCCAGCAGCCTCTCAGGACAGGACTACAATGAGCAGTTCTTC. Encoded protein: CASSLSGQDYNEQFF.

The chain is built from TRBV5-1 and TRBJ1-1; 11 nucleotides agree with TRBD1. The CDR3 sequence is 16 residues long. V trimming: 4 bases; J trimming: 1 base; junction bases outside the gene matches: 6. Germline CDR1 reads SGHRS; CDR2 reads YFSETQ. CDR3 DNA: TGCGCCAGCAGCCCAGGACAGGGGGCGGGGAACACTGAAGCTTTCTTT. This gives the protein CASSPGQGAGNTEAFF.

This clone was counted a single time. The V gene is TRBV28, the J gene TRBJ1-2; D possibly corresponds to TRBD1 (6 bases). The V gene lost 8 bases and the J gene lost 2 bases, with 18 bases spanning the gap. The CDR3 length is 15 residues. Looked up from germline, CDR1 is MDHEN and CDR2 is SYDVKM. The CDR3 DNA follows: TGTGCCAGCTACCCTACAGGGTATCCCAACTATGGCTACACCTTC. Protein product: CASYPTGYPNYGYTF.

This chain connects TRBV29-1 to TRBJ2-3; a possible D gene is TRBD2 (5 bases). The germline V and J ends were trimmed by 7 bases and 0 bases, with 11 bases remaining between them. Germline CDR1 and CDR2: SQVTM and ANQGSEA. The CDR3 extends over 13 amino acids. The DNA of the CDR3 is TGCAGCGCCGGGGTAAGCAGCACAGATACGCAGTATTTT. This gives the protein CSAGVSSTDTQYF.

The genes are TRBV15 and TRBJ2-7, with 8 positions matching TRBD1. CDR3 length: 14 amino acids. V gave up 5 bases and J gave up 7 bases; unmatched junction bases: 10. Germline V gene data show CDR1 as LNHNV and CDR2 as YYDKDF (reference sequence). The CDR3 coding sequence is TGTGCCACCAGCGGAAGGACAGGGACGGTGGAGCAGTACTTC. This gives the protein CATSGRTGTVEQYF.

CDR3: CASSQGRLAGEQDEQFF. CDR3 DNA sequence: TGCGCCAGCAGCCAAGGCCGACTAGCGGGAGAGCAGGATGAGCAGTTCTTC. J is TRBJ2-1 and V is TRBV4-1, with 12 positions matching TRBD2. Per germline, CDR1 MGHRA and CDR2 YSYEKL. V was pared by 1 base and J by 8 bases, with 9 bases of the junction left unmatched. The CDR3 is 17 amino acids.

J is TRBJ1-4 and V is TRBV5-1; D call uncertain. The CDR3 is 13 amino acids. Looked up from germline, CDR1 is SGHRS and CDR2 is YFSETQ. Trimming stripped 2 bases from V and 5 bases from J, with 7 bases between. CDR3 coding DNA: TGCGCCAGCAGCTTACAGACGAATGAAAAACTGTTTTTT. Its translation: CASSLQTNEKLFF.

This clone was picked up one time. The chain combines TRBV7-2 with TRBJ1-1; D perhaps matches TRBD1 (6 bases). This CDR3 is built from 14 residues. Germline V CDR1 and CDR2: SGHTA, FQGNSA. The V end was cut by 4 bases, the J end by 5 bases, with 14 bases between. CDR3 loop: CASSSLQGGTEAFF. CDR3 sequence (DNA): TGTGCCAGCAGCTCACTACAGGGTGGGACTGAAGCTTTCTTT.

This sequence joins TRBV9 and TRBJ1-3; weak D call: TRBD1 (6 bases). This CDR3 is 15 amino acids long. Trimming took off 0 bases at V and 3 bases at J, with 10 bases between the two ends. Germline values: CDR1 SGDLS, CDR2 YYNGEE. CDR3 sequence reads: CASSVEGTSGNTIYF. The CDR3 coding sequence is TGTGCCAGCAGCGTAGAAGGGACAAGTGGAAACACCATATATTTT.

The chain combines TRBV19 with TRBJ2-1; a possible D gene is TRBD2 (6 bases). The CDR3 consists of 13 residues. Trimming pared 4 bases from V and 10 bases from J, leaving 14 bases between. Germline CDR1 is LNHDA and CDR2 is SQIVND (reference sequence). CDR3 sequence: CASSKPGVGEQFF. The CDR3 region has the DNA TGTGCCAGTAGTAAACCGGGAGTGGGCGAGCAGTTCTTC. The full variable domain, with the rest looked up from reference TRBV19 and TRBJ2-1, is DGGITQSPKYLFRKEGQNVTLSCEQNLNHDAMYWYRQDPGQGLRLIYYSQIVNDFQKGDIAEGYSVSREKKESFPLTVTSAQKNPTAFYLCASSKPGVGEQFFGPGTRLTVL.

This sequence joins TRBV4-1 and TRBJ2-4; D gene uncertain. Germline CDR1 is MGHRA and CDR2 is YSYEKL. This CDR3 is 14 amino acids long. V dropped 3 bases and J dropped 8 bases, with 14 bases sitting between them. The CDR3 DNA reads as TGCGCCAGCAGCCAGCTGGACCAGCGAGACATTCAGTACTTC. Its protein is CASSQLDQRDIQYF.

The chain couples TRBV10-3 to TRBJ2-5; D not resolved. The DNA matches TRBJ2-7 better at its end, which makes the J call doubtful. CDR3 length: 11 residues. From germline, CDR1 is ENHRY and CDR2 SYGVKD. The CDR3 DNA follows: TGTGCCATCAGTGAATTATACGAGCAGTACTTC. This encodes CAISELYEQYF.

This sequence joins TRBV21-1 and TRBJ2-1; TRBD1 was called by the table and not checked on the DNA. TRBV21-1 is annotated as a pseudogene. This CDR3 spans 14 amino acids. The chain's CDR3 is CASSNGTDCNEQFF. The CDR3 DNA sequence: TGTGCCAGCAGCAACGGGACAGACTGCAATGAGCAGTTCTTC.

V and J are TRBV27 and TRBJ1-4, with D possibly being TRBD1 (5 bases). Trimming cost V 1 base and J 4 bases, with 13 bases left between them. CDR1 MNHEY and CDR2 SMNVEV come from the germline V gene (reference sequence). The CDR3 covers 16 residues. The DNA for the CDR3 is TGTGCCAGCAGTTTATGGGGGGGTTACGATAATGAAAAACTGTTTTTT. It is translated as CASSLWGGYDNEKLFF.

CDR3 residues: CASSIGGHSYEQYF. CDR3 in DNA: TGTGCCAGCAGCATCGGGGGCCACTCCTACGAGCAGTACTTC. The chain has TRBV7-2 and TRBJ2-7; TRBD1 or TRBD2 may be the D gene (6 bases each). Per germline, CDR1 SGHTA and CDR2 FQGNSA. The length of the CDR3 is 14 residues. The ends were cut back, 5 bases at V and 0 bases at J, with 11 bases in the middle.

J is TRBJ1-1 and V is TRBV6-5, with unresolved D. The length of the CDR3 is 14 residues. Germline V lookup: CDR1 MNHEY, CDR2 SVGAGI. The germline V and J ends were trimmed by 2 bases and 0 bases, with 7 bases remaining between them. Here the CDR3 reads CASSYQALNTEAFF. The CDR3 nucleotides are TGTGCCAGCAGTTACCAGGCTTTGAACACTGAAGCTTTCTTT.

V usage is TRBV5-1 and J usage is TRBJ1-2; tentatively, D is TRBD1 (5 bases). The CDR3 spans 16 residues. V was trimmed by 3 bases and J by 2 bases, leaving 17 bases between them. Germline CDR1 is SGHRS and CDR2 is YFSETQ. CDR3 sequence reads: CASSWDGRGDNYGYTF. CDR3 DNA sequence: TGCGCCAGCAGCTGGGACGGGCGGGGTGACAACTATGGCTACACCTTC.

The chain joins TRBV28 to TRBJ1-4; weak D call: TRBD1 (5 bases). The germline V gene has CDR1 MDHEN and CDR2 SYDVKM. Trimming left V 8 bases short and J 8 bases short, with 15 bases between. The CDR3 is 13 residues long. For the CDR3, the DNA is TGTGCCAGCGGGGCAGGGTTAGAGGAAAAACTGTTTTTT. As protein: CASGAGLEEKLFF.

The chain combines TRBV18 with TRBJ2-7, with D uncertain. Germline V gene sequence: CDR1 KGHSH, CDR2 LQKENI. V was shortened by 4 bases and J by 2 bases, with 6 bases between the two germline ends. CDR3 length equals 12 residues. DNA of the CDR3: TGTGCCAGCTCACAGGACGCCTACGAGCAGTACTTC. It translates to CASSQDAYEQYF.

The sample holds one count of this clone. A junction boundary mismatches the germline segment, possibly from a read error. V gene TRBV6-5 combines with J gene TRBJ1-4, with D maybe TRBD1 (5 bases). The length of the CDR3 is 16 residues. Per germline, CDR1 MNHEY and CDR2 SVGAGI. The CDR3 here is CASSYQGGGLNEKLFF. For the CDR3, the DNA is TGTGCCAGCAGTTACCAGGGCGGCGGATTGAATGAAAAGCTGTTTTTT.

The chain joins TRBV5-4 to TRBJ2-7, with a possible D match to TRBD2 (7 bases). Germline V gene sequence: CDR1 SGHNT, CDR2 YYREEE (reference sequence). This CDR3 is built from 16 residues. Between the trimmed V and J ends, which lost 4 bases and 0 bases, there was a span of 17 bases. CDR3 residues: CASSAGADMSSYEQYF. In nucleotides, the CDR3 is TGTGCCAGCAGCGCGGGGGCGGACATGAGCTCCTACGAGCAGTACTTC.

The rearrangement joins TRBV7-9 to TRBJ2-7; D is undetermined. V gave up 1 base and J gave up 2 bases, with 15 bases separating them. The CDR3 covers 16 residues. CDR1 is SEHNR and CDR2 is FQNEAQ in the germline V gene (reference sequence). CDR3 protein: CASSLGGSSTTYEQYF. The DNA of the CDR3 is TGTGCCAGCAGCTTAGGGGGTTCAAGCACCACCTACGAGCAGTACTTC.

Worth noting for this clone: The junction shows a germline mismatch at one end, possibly a read error. V is TRBV5-1 and J is TRBJ2-7, with 8 bases matching TRBD1. Germline V gene lookup returns CDR1 SGHRS and CDR2 YFSETQ. The CDR3 is made up of 9 amino acids. This chain's CDR3 is CASSCGQGF. In DNA, the CDR3 is TGCGCCAGCAGCTGCGGACAGGGATTC.

The rearrangement links TRBV27 to TRBJ2-2; D gene unclear. CDR1 is MNHEY and CDR2 is SMNVEV in the germline V gene (reference sequence). Trimming pared 1 base from V and 6 bases from J, leaving 6 bases between. This CDR3 comprises 13 residues. The CDR3 is CASSLLLAGELFF. The CDR3, as DNA: TGTGCCAGCAGTTTATTACTGGCCGGGGAGCTGTTTTTT.

This clone was detected a few times. The chain joins TRBV2 to TRBJ2-1; 11 positions match TRBD2. Trimming at V came to 6 bases and at J to 3 bases, leaving 4 bases not matched to a gene. The CDR3 is made up of 15 amino acids. Per germline, CDR1 SNHLY and CDR2 FYNNEI. In DNA, the CDR3 is TGTGCCAGCAGGAGGGGACTAGCGGTCTACAATGAGCAGTTCTTC. This gives the protein CASRRGLAVYNEQFF.

V gene TRBV6-1 combines with J gene TRBJ1-5, with D perhaps TRBD1 (5 bases). The V end was cut by 5 bases, the J end by 6 bases, with 14 bases between. The germline CDR1 and CDR2 sequences are MNHNS and SASEGT. The CDR3 has 14 amino acids. The CDR3 here is CASSILGLSQPQHF. CDR3 sequence (DNA): TGTGCCAGCAGTATCCTGGGACTGTCTCAGCCCCAGCATTTT.